The rows below give T cell receptor beta chains drawn from one sample of a study of blood T cell repertoires in COVID-19. Repertoires were generated with immunoSEQ multiplex PCR, while TCRdb's copy carries only in-frame clones and drops some. Altogether over 200,000 clones are present, about 88% being singletons, with the ten largest covering about 2.5%. The specimen was peripheral blood. These receptors were collected from a woman aged 55 to 70 with acute or convalescent COVID-19. The CDR3 runs from the conserved cysteine through the conserved F or W. The order of the fields is V gene, D gene, J gene, clone size, CDR3 length, CDR3 DNA, CDR3 protein. The D gene is left open where the match is weak. Size is omitted from some rows. Given values are once, few, many or a class for expanded clones.

V gene: TRBV7-8
D gene: NA
J gene: TRBJ2-2
clone size: NA
CDR3 length: 15
CDR3 DNA: TGTGCCAGCAGCTTAGCGGGACTCTCCACCGGGGAGCTGTTTTTT
CDR3 protein: CASSLAGLSTGELFF

V gene: TRBV6-4
D gene: TRBD1
J gene: TRBJ1-2
clone size: NA
CDR3 length: 14
CDR3 DNA: TGTGCCAGCAGTAAAGGGACAGGAGGGTATGGCTACACCTTC
CDR3 protein: CASSKGTGGYGYTF

V gene: TRBV6-5
D gene: TRBD1
J gene: TRBJ2-7
clone size: NA
CDR3 length: 13
CDR3 DNA: TGTGCCAGCAGCGTGGACAGGGTCTACGAGCAGTACTTC
CDR3 protein: CASSVDRVYEQYF

V gene: TRBV19
D gene: TRBD2
J gene: TRBJ2-7
clone size: NA
CDR3 length: 16
CDR3 DNA: TGTGCCAGTAGTAACCCCCAACTAGCGGGAGTACCCGAGCAGTACTTC
CDR3 protein: CASSNPQLAGVPEQYF

V gene: TRBV29-1
D gene: TRBD1
J gene: TRBJ1-1
clone size: NA
CDR3 length: 12
CDR3 DNA: TGCAGCGTCGGGACAGATACCACTGAAGCTTTCTTT
CDR3 protein: CSVGTDTTEAFF

V gene: TRBV7-8
D gene: TRBD2
J gene: TRBJ2-1
clone size: once
CDR3 length: 15
CDR3 DNA: TGTGCCAGCAGCTTAGGGCTAGCGGGGGGGCTTGAGCAGTTCTTC
CDR3 protein: CASSLGLAGGLEQFF

V gene: TRBV19
D gene: NA
J gene: TRBJ1-2
clone size: NA
CDR3 length: 14
CDR3 DNA: TGTGCCAGTAGTATCGACAGTACTAACTATGGCTACACCTTC
CDR3 protein: CASSIDSTNYGYTF

V gene: TRBV6-5
D gene: TRBD2
J gene: TRBJ2-3
clone size: once
CDR3 length: 14
CDR3 DNA: TGTGCCAGCAGTTACAGCAAACTAGCGTATACGCAGTATTTT
CDR3 protein: CASSYSKLAYTQYF

V gene: TRBV6-5
D gene: NA
J gene: TRBJ1-2
clone size: NA
CDR3 length: 14
CDR3 DNA: TGTGCCAGCAGTTACTCGGGCCTTAACTATGGCTACACCTTC
CDR3 protein: CASSYSGLNYGYTF

V gene: TRBV6-5
D gene: NA
J gene: TRBJ1-5
clone size: NA
CDR3 length: 13
CDR3 DNA: TGTGCCAGCGTGACAAGTAGCAATCAGCCCCAGCATTTT
CDR3 protein: CASVTSSNQPQHF

V gene: TRBV15
D gene: NA
J gene: TRBJ1-4
clone size: NA
CDR3 length: 15
CDR3 DNA: TGTGCCACCAGCAGAGATGGAGGCCCGGGTGAAAAACTGTTTTTT
CDR3 protein: CATSRDGGPGEKLFF

V gene: TRBV9
D gene: TRBD1
J gene: TRBJ1-4
clone size: NA
CDR3 length: 14
CDR3 DNA: TGTGCCAGCAGCGGACAGGGGCAGGGCGGAAAACTGTTTTTT
CDR3 protein: CASSGQGQGGKLFF

V gene: TRBV28
D gene: NA
J gene: TRBJ1-1
clone size: NA
CDR3 length: 15
CDR3 DNA: TGTGCCAGCAGTTTAGGGCAGCCCGGCCACACTGAAGCTTTCTTT
CDR3 protein: CASSLGQPGHTEAFF

V gene: TRBV30
D gene: NA
J gene: TRBJ1-3
clone size: NA
CDR3 length: 14
CDR3 DNA: TGTGCCTGGAGTCTACTGAGCTCTGGAAACACCATATATTTT
CDR3 protein: CAWSLLSSGNTIYF

V gene: TRBV3-1/TRBV3-2
D gene: NA
J gene: TRBJ2-3
clone size: few
CDR3 length: 15
CDR3 DNA: TGTGCCAGCAGCCAAGAAAGTGTGCCGAGAGATACGCAGTATTTT
CDR3 protein: CASSQESVPRDTQYF

V gene: TRBV5-1
D gene: TRBD1
J gene: TRBJ2-2
clone size: NA
CDR3 length: 16
CDR3 DNA: TGCGCCAGCAGCTTCGATAGGACAGGGAACACCGGGGAGCTGTTTTTT
CDR3 protein: CASSFDRTGNTGELFF

V gene: TRBV9
D gene: TRBD2
J gene: TRBJ2-7
clone size: NA
CDR3 length: 15
CDR3 DNA: TGTGCCAGCAGCGTAGGAGCGGGAGGGCCCTACGAGCAGTACTTC
CDR3 protein: CASSVGAGGPYEQYF

V gene: TRBV5-1
D gene: NA
J gene: TRBJ1-2
clone size: few
CDR3 length: 13
CDR3 DNA: TGCGCCAGCAGCTTGGGCGGGGGCTATGGCTACACCTTC
CDR3 protein: CASSLGGGYGYTF

V gene: TRBV5-1
D gene: TRBD2
J gene: TRBJ2-5
clone size: NA
CDR3 length: 17
CDR3 DNA: TGCGCCAGCCGGAGACGGACTAGCGCGACGGGGGAAGAGACCCAGTACTTC
CDR3 protein: CASRRRTSATGEETQYF

V gene: TRBV11-2
D gene: TRBD2
J gene: TRBJ2-1
clone size: once
CDR3 length: 16
CDR3 DNA: TGTGCCAGCAGCCGCGCGGGGGGGAGACCCTACAATGAGCAGTTCTTC
CDR3 protein: CASSRAGGRPYNEQFF

V gene: TRBV19
D gene: TRBD2
J gene: TRBJ2-7
clone size: many
CDR3 length: 16
CDR3 DNA: TGTGCCAGTAGTATAGATACCTGGGGAGGGAGCTACGAGCAGTACTTC
CDR3 protein: CASSIDTWGGSYEQYF

V gene: TRBV4-1
D gene: TRBD2
J gene: TRBJ2-1
clone size: NA
CDR3 length: 15
CDR3 DNA: TGCGCCAGCAGCCAAGAACAAGCGGGAATAAATGAGCAGTTCTTC
CDR3 protein: CASSQEQAGINEQFF

V gene: TRBV7-8
D gene: NA
J gene: TRBJ2-7
clone size: NA
CDR3 length: 16
CDR3 DNA: TGTGCCAGCACCAAGGAGAGGATTCGGCGAATCTACGAGCAGTACTTC
CDR3 protein: CASTKERIRRIYEQYF

V gene: TRBV19
D gene: TRBD1
J gene: TRBJ2-7
clone size: NA
CDR3 length: 14
CDR3 DNA: TGTGCCAGTAGTATCCAGGGGGCCACCTACGAGCAGTACTTC
CDR3 protein: CASSIQGATYEQYF

V gene: TRBV6-2/TRBV6-3
D gene: TRBD2
J gene: TRBJ2-4
clone size: NA
CDR3 length: 15
CDR3 DNA: TGTGCCAGCAGTACCTCTAGCGGGCTGAGAAACATTCAGTACTTC
CDR3 protein: CASSTSSGLRNIQYF

V gene: TRBV3-1/TRBV3-2
D gene: TRBD1
J gene: TRBJ2-7
clone size: NA
CDR3 length: 16
CDR3 DNA: TGTGCCAGCAGCCAAGATTTCTGGGACAGACCCTACGAGCAGTACTTC
CDR3 protein: CASSQDFWDRPYEQYF

V gene: TRBV30
D gene: TRBD2
J gene: TRBJ2-3
clone size: NA
CDR3 length: 13
CDR3 DNA: TGTGCCTGTCCGACTAGCGGGGGTGATACGCAGTATTTT
CDR3 protein: CACPTSGGDTQYF

V gene: TRBV29-1
D gene: NA
J gene: TRBJ1-5
clone size: NA
CDR3 length: 13
CDR3 DNA: TGCAGCGCCGCGGAGGCGTTTAATAAGCCCCAGCATTTT
CDR3 protein: CSAAEAFNKPQHF

V gene: TRBV4-1
D gene: TRBD1
J gene: TRBJ1-6
clone size: NA
CDR3 length: 18
CDR3 DNA: TGCGCCAGCAGCCATTCCCAGGGGGGTGACTCCTATAATTCACCCCTCCACTTT
CDR3 protein: CASSHSQGGDSYNSPLHF

V gene: TRBV7-9
D gene: TRBD1
J gene: TRBJ1-1
clone size: NA
CDR3 length: 19
CDR3 DNA: TGTGCCAGCAGCTTAGTTCGTGTTACAGGGGGCCGAGGGAACACTGAAGCTTTCTTT
CDR3 protein: CASSLVRVTGGRGNTEAFF

V gene: TRBV6-5
D gene: TRBD2
J gene: TRBJ2-1
clone size: NA
CDR3 length: 14
CDR3 DNA: TGTGCCAGCAACGAGCGGGGGGGTAACAATGAGCAGTTCTTC
CDR3 protein: CASNERGGNNEQFF

V gene: TRBV30
D gene: TRBD1
J gene: TRBJ1-5
clone size: NA
CDR3 length: 16
CDR3 DNA: TGTGCCTGGAGTGGGGGGGACAGGGGGCATCGACAGCCCCAGCATTTT
CDR3 protein: CAWSGGDRGHRQPQHF

V gene: TRBV7-9
D gene: NA
J gene: TRBJ1-1
clone size: NA
CDR3 length: 11
CDR3 DNA: TGTGCCAGCAGCTTTCAAATTGAAGCTTTCTTT
CDR3 protein: CASSFQIEAFF

V gene: TRBV6-2/TRBV6-3
D gene: NA
J gene: TRBJ2-7
clone size: NA
CDR3 length: 15
CDR3 DNA: TGTGCCAGCAGCCTAATAAGGAGGAGGGCCTACGAGCAGTACTTC
CDR3 protein: CASSLIRRRAYEQYF

V gene: TRBV9
D gene: NA
J gene: TRBJ2-7
clone size: NA
CDR3 length: 15
CDR3 DNA: TGTGCCAGCAGCGTAGGAGGGGGATTATCCTACGAGCAGTACTTC
CDR3 protein: CASSVGGGLSYEQYF

V gene: TRBV10-3
D gene: TRBD1
J gene: TRBJ2-1
clone size: NA
CDR3 length: 16
CDR3 DNA: TGTGCCATCAGTACAGCCGGGACAGGGGGATACAATGAGCAGTTCTTC
CDR3 protein: CAISTAGTGGYNEQFF

V gene: TRBV28
D gene: NA
J gene: TRBJ1-4
clone size: NA
CDR3 length: 14
CDR3 DNA: TGTGCCAGCGCCCAGGCAGCAACTAATGAAAAACTGTTTTTT
CDR3 protein: CASAQAATNEKLFF

V gene: TRBV5-1
D gene: TRBD1
J gene: TRBJ1-2
clone size: once
CDR3 length: 14
CDR3 DNA: TGCGCCAGCAGCTTGGAGACAGGGCGCTATGGCTACACCTTC
CDR3 protein: CASSLETGRYGYTF

V gene: TRBV19
D gene: NA
J gene: TRBJ1-2
clone size: NA
CDR3 length: 14
CDR3 DNA: TGTGCCAGTAGTATAGTCGTAGCTAACTATGGCTACACCTTC
CDR3 protein: CASSIVVANYGYTF

V gene: TRBV28
D gene: TRBD1
J gene: TRBJ2-7
clone size: NA
CDR3 length: 15
CDR3 DNA: TGTGCCAGCAAGGGAGGGACAGGGGACTTTTACGAGCAGTACTTC
CDR3 protein: CASKGGTGDFYEQYF

V gene: TRBV4-1
D gene: TRBD2
J gene: TRBJ2-5
clone size: NA
CDR3 length: 18
CDR3 DNA: TGCGCCAGCAGCCCCCTTCCCCTAGCGGGGGTTACAGGAGAGACCCAGTACTTC
CDR3 protein: CASSPLPLAGVTGETQYF